These 29 T cell receptor beta chains were all obtained from the same sample, sequenced in a study of blood T cell repertoires in COVID-19. Assay used: immunoSEQ multiplex PCR; TCRdb lists only in-frame clones, some missing. The sample has around 270,000 clones; over 75% are singletons. The source material was PBMCs or T cells enriched from blood (not recorded which). Every receptor here comes from a woman aged 25 to 45 who had recovered from COVID-19.

The J gene is TRBJ1-1, the V gene TRBV28; D uncertain. This CDR3 region has 14 residues. Germline V gene data show CDR1 as MDHEN and CDR2 as SYDVKM. Trimming removed 1 base at V and 1 base at J, with 7 bases between. CDR3 amino acids: CASSLFIPNTEAFF. Here the CDR3 DNA reads TGTGCCAGCAGTTTATTTATCCCGAACACTGAAGCTTTCTTT.

This chain joins TRBV29-1 and TRBJ2-3; unclear D gene. The CDR3 covers 13 residues. Germline V gene lookup returns CDR1 SQVTM and CDR2 ANQGSEA. V was shortened by 4 bases and J by 2 bases, with 10 bases between the two germline ends. The CDR3 loop reads CSVAAGHTDTQYF. Here the CDR3 DNA reads TGCAGCGTTGCGGCAGGCCACACAGATACGCAGTATTTT.

The chain joins TRBV29-1 to TRBJ1-1, with TRBD1 matching over 8 bases. The CDR3 is made up of 13 amino acids. CDR1 is SQVTM and CDR2 is ANQGSEA in the germline V gene. With V trimmed by 8 bases and J by 0 bases, 5 bases remained unmatched. The DNA for the CDR3 is TGCAGCATCCGCAGGGGGCTGAACACTGAAGCTTTCTTT. Translation: CSIRRGLNTEAFF.

This clone was observed a single time. J is TRBJ2-2 and V is TRBV2; D might be TRBD1 (5 bases). The CDR3 runs to 14 residues. In germline, CDR1 is SNHLY, CDR2 FYNNEI. The V and J ends lost 7 bases and 1 base respectively, with 10 bases between them. The CDR3 coding sequence is TGTGCCAGCACAGGGCAGGGGAACACCGGGGAGCTGTTTTTT. It yields the protein CASTGQGNTGELFF.

The chain carries TRBV2 and TRBJ1-1, with TRBD1 matching over 8 bases. The CDR3 sequence is 13 residues long. From germline, CDR1 is SNHLY and CDR2 FYNNEI. V lost 6 bases to trimming and J lost 4 bases; unmatched junction nucleotides: 4. Here the CDR3 reads CASRPGGRTEAFF. In DNA, the CDR3 is TGTGCCAGCAGGCCAGGGGGCCGCACTGAAGCTTTCTTT.

This clone was seen more than once but under ten times. The rearrangement links TRBV4-2 to TRBJ1-2; the D gene is possibly TRBD1 (6 bases). Deletions cut 0 bases from V and 5 bases from J, with 13 bases between. Per the germline V gene, CDR1 is LGHNA and CDR2 is YNFKEQ. The CDR3 is 15 amino acids. The CDR3 loop reads CASSQEGAPGYGYTF. The CDR3 nucleotides are TGTGCCAGCAGCCAAGAGGGGGCGCCGGGGTATGGCTACACCTTC.

CDR3 DNA sequence: TGTGCCAGTGGACGTGACAGAGCGAGCTCTGGAAACACCATATATTTT. The encoded protein is CASGRDRASSGNTIYF. V usage is TRBV19 and J usage is TRBJ1-3; weak D call: TRBD1 (5 bases). Germline CDR1 reads LNHDA; CDR2 reads SQIVND (reference sequence). The CDR3 has 16 amino acids. V lost 8 bases, J lost 0 bases, and 17 bases lay in between.

V usage is TRBV10-2 and J usage is TRBJ2-7, with TRBD2 matching 10 bases. The length of the CDR3 is 15 residues. The V gene's germline CDR1 is WSHSY and CDR2 SAAADI. The V segment lost 4 bases and the J segment 7 bases; nucleotides outside the gene matches: 10. CDR3: CASSAKREGAREQYF. CDR3 coding DNA: TGCGCCAGCAGTGCAAAGCGGGAGGGCGCGAGAGAGCAGTACTTC.

V usage is TRBV3-1 (or the pseudogene TRBV3-2) and J usage is TRBJ1-2; D might be TRBD1 (6 bases). This CDR3 comprises 13 residues. Trimming pared 1 base from V and 8 bases from J, leaving 11 bases between. Germline V gives CDR1 LGHDT, CDR2 YNNKEL (reference sequence). This CDR3 is CASSQGQGHGYTF. CDR3 DNA sequence: TGTGCCAGCAGCCAAGGCCAGGGGCACGGCTACACCTTC.

This clone was observed a handful of times. The chain is built from TRBV2 and TRBJ1-5, with D possibly TRBD1 on 5 matching bases. The ends were cut back, 1 base at V and 7 bases at J, with 14 bases in the middle. The V gene's germline CDR1 is SNHLY and CDR2 FYNNEI. This CDR3 is built from 15 residues. CDR3 region: CASSEGRGVGQPQHF. CDR3 nucleotides: TGTGCCAGCAGTGAAGGTAGGGGTGTAGGACAGCCCCAGCATTTT.

The chain employs TRBV28 and TRBJ1-5; D is unresolved. Trimming took 5 bases from V and 5 from J, leaving 4 bases between them. Germline V gene data show CDR1 as MDHEN and CDR2 as SYDVKM. This CDR3 contains 11 residues. The CDR3 sequence: CASSADQPQHF. CDR3 in DNA: TGTGCCAGCAGTGCGGATCAGCCCCAGCATTTT.

By proportion, this clone is medium-sized. The V call is TRBV5-1, the J call TRBJ2-7, with 9 bases fitting TRBD1. CDR1 and CDR2 from the germline V gene are SGHRS and YFSETQ. With V trimmed by 5 bases and J by 5 bases, 2 bases remained unmatched. CDR3 length equals 12 residues. The CDR3 loop reads CASSWDRDEQYF. Written as DNA, the CDR3 is TGCGCCAGCAGTTGGGACAGGGACGAGCAGTACTTC.

The chain links TRBV24-1 to TRBJ2-1; D unresolved. There are 14 residues in the CDR3. CDR1 and CDR2 from the germline V gene are KGHDR and SFDVKD. The V gene lost 4 bases and the J gene lost 5 bases, with 11 bases spanning the gap. This CDR3 reads CATSDPAANNEQFF. CDR3 DNA sequence: TGTGCCACCAGTGACCCCGCAGCGAACAATGAGCAGTTCTTC.

The V and J genes are TRBV12-3 or TRBV12-4 and TRBJ1-1, with D uncertain. The CDR3 has 11 residues. The ends were cut back, 5 bases at V and 7 bases at J, with 8 bases in the middle. The CDR3 sequence is CASSERGEAFF. The CDR3, as DNA: TGTGCCAGCAGTGAGCGGGGTGAAGCTTTCTTT.

This clone was counted between two and nine times. This chain connects TRBV27 to TRBJ1-4; 7 bases match TRBD1. V shed 10 bases, J shed 5 bases, and the junction held 13 bases outside the gene matches. This CDR3 comprises 15 residues. Germline assignment: CDR1 MNHEY and CDR2 SMNVEV (reference sequence). CDR3 residues: CATSLLGQANEKLFF. The CDR3 coding sequence is TGTGCCACCTCACTTCTCGGACAGGCGAATGAAAAACTGTTTTTT.

This sequence joins TRBV11-2 and TRBJ2-7; TRBD2 aligns across 7 bases. The CDR3 has 13 residues. With 1 base clipped from V and 10 bases from J, the junction kept 7 bases outside the gene matches. Germline loops: CDR1 SGHAT, CDR2 FQNNGV. CDR3 DNA: TGTGCCAGCAGCTTAGGGGAGGGTTTGGAACAGTACTTC. This sequence encodes CASSLGEGLEQYF.

This clone has just one count. The V gene is TRBV28, the J gene TRBJ1-2; a weak D match, TRBD1 (5 bases). Per the germline V gene, CDR1 is MDHEN and CDR2 is SYDVKM. The V end lost 2 bases, the J end lost 5 bases, and 9 bases lay between the germline ends. CDR3 length: 13 residues. The CDR3 loop is CASSLGGGYGYTF. DNA of the CDR3: TGTGCCAGCAGTTTAGGGGGAGGGTATGGCTACACCTTC.

The table lists this clone with a count of one. The chain couples TRBV19 to TRBJ1-2, with TRBD1 as a possible D gene (5 bases). The CDR3 is 15 residues long. Germline V gene sequence: CDR1 LNHDA, CDR2 SQIVND (reference sequence). V was shortened by 6 bases and J by 3 bases, with 17 bases between the two germline ends. This chain's CDR3 is CASRPPTDNYYGYTF. The CDR3 nucleotides are TGTGCCAGTAGACCACCGACAGATAACTACTATGGCTACACCTTC.

The CDR3 spells CASSQRVLTERRVQGGLYEQYF. The CDR3 DNA follows: TGCGCCAGCAGCCAACGAGTGCTCACAGAACGAAGGGTACAGGGTGGTCTCTACGAGCAGTACTTC. This chain connects TRBV4-1 to TRBJ2-7; possible D gene TRBD1, 6 bases. The CDR3 sequence is 22 residues long. Germline lookup yields CDR1 MGHRA and CDR2 YSYEKL. Trimming removed 2 bases from V and 3 bases from J, with 35 bases in between.

V usage is TRBV24-1 and J usage is TRBJ2-2; 9 bases match TRBD2. Germline V gene lookup returns CDR1 KGHDR and CDR2 SFDVKD. The CDR3 consists of 15 residues. The V gene end was trimmed by 4 bases and the J gene end by 8 bases; junction bases not matched to a gene: 7. The CDR3 DNA follows: TGTGCCACCAGTGACGGGACTAGCCAGTTAGGGGAGCTGTTTTTT. It is translated as CATSDGTSQLGELFF.

The chain recombines TRBV6-4 with TRBJ2-3, with TRBD2 as a possible D gene (6 bases). V was trimmed by 4 bases and J by 1 base, leaving 9 bases between them. Looked up from germline, CDR1 is MRHNA and CDR2 is SNTAGT. The CDR3 has 14 residues. The CDR3 protein is CASSAGSGTDTQYF. The CDR3 nucleotides are TGTGCCAGCAGTGCCGGGAGTGGCACAGATACGCAGTATTTT.

V usage is TRBV28 and J usage is TRBJ1-2; TRBD1 agrees at 8 bases. The CDR3 spans 13 residues. Trimming removed 5 bases from V and 10 bases from J; junction bases left unmatched: 9. CDR1 is MDHEN and CDR2 is SYDVKM in the germline V gene. The CDR3 sequence: CASSDRTGLAYTF. CDR3 nucleotide sequence: TGTGCCAGCAGTGATCGGACAGGGTTAGCCTACACCTTC.

J is TRBJ2-6 and V is TRBV11-2; 7 bases fit TRBD1. Trimming removed 0 bases from V and 4 bases from J; junction bases left unmatched: 9. The CDR3 sequence is 18 residues long. Germline V gene lookup returns CDR1 SGHAT and CDR2 FQNNGV. CDR3 coding DNA: TGTGCCAGCAGCTTAGAAGCCGGGACAGCCTCGGGGGCCAACGTCCTGACTTTC. Translating it yields CASSLEAGTASGANVLTF.

V is TRBV28 and J is TRBJ2-6; D is perhaps TRBD1 (5 bases). The V gene's germline CDR1 is MDHEN and CDR2 SYDVKM. This CDR3 is 17 amino acids long. V was pared by 5 bases and J by 2 bases, with 16 bases between. The CDR3 sequence: CASSLRTGRAGANVLTF. Here the CDR3 DNA reads TGTGCCAGCAGTCTCCGAACAGGACGAGCTGGGGCCAACGTCCTGACTTTC.

CDR3 sequence reads: CSASTQGTGELFF. The CDR3 bases are TGCAGCGCCTCTACCCAGGGTACCGGGGAGCTGTTTTTT. V usage is TRBV29-1 and J usage is TRBJ2-2, with a possible D match to TRBD1 (5 bases). V lost 7 bases to trimming and J lost 5 bases, with 14 bases between them. Germline-derived CDR1 and CDR2 are SQVTM and ANQGSEA. The CDR3 runs to 13 residues.

The chain uses TRBV2 and TRBJ1-2, with a tentative D call TRBD1 (5 bases). The CDR3 covers 15 residues. V was cut by 5 bases and J by 8 bases, with 21 bases left in between. The germline V gene encodes CDR1 SNHLY and CDR2 FYNNEI. The CDR3 DNA reads as TGTGCCAGCAGTCGACAGATTTCCTCACTAATAGGCTACACCTTC. Translating it yields CASSRQISSLIGYTF.

This clone was seen more than once but under ten times. The CDR3 spells CASSPGTGGDQPQHF. CDR3 nucleotide sequence: TGTGCCAGCAGCCCCGGGACAGGGGGCGATCAGCCCCAGCATTTT. V usage is TRBV3-1 (or the pseudogene TRBV3-2) and J usage is TRBJ1-5, with 12 bases lining up with TRBD1. The CDR3 length is 15 residues. Germline V CDR1 and CDR2: LGHDT, YNNKEL (reference sequence). V dropped 4 bases and J dropped 5; count of bases not matched to a gene: 3.

The chain employs TRBV12-3 or TRBV12-4 and TRBJ1-5, with D unclear. Deletions cut 8 bases from V and 6 bases from J, with 11 bases between. The CDR3 length is 12 residues. Here the CDR3 reads CASSYGVQPQHF. CDR3 DNA: TGTGCCAGCTCGTACGGGGTTCAGCCCCAGCATTTT.

The rearrangement uses TRBV30 and TRBJ1-2; TRBD1 matches 7 bases. Losses at the gene ends were 2 bases for V and 8 bases for J; bases not matched to a gene: 11. Germline lookup yields CDR1 GTSNPN and CDR2 SVGIG (reference sequence). The CDR3 runs to 14 residues. Here the CDR3 DNA reads TGTGCCTGGAGTTTGGGCCGACAGGGTCGCGGCTACACCTTC. Protein sequence: CAWSLGRQGRGYTF.